Sequencing of this TCR beta chain was carried out in a study of T cell repertoires in cytomegalovirus infection. The overall study: TCR beta signatures that were public indicated CMV infection and matching HLA type.

TCRdb reprocessed the reads with MiXCR, giving one entry per CDR3 protein. The data contain about 830,000 distinct CDR3 sequences, 30% to 35% of them seen just once; the ten biggest clones take up around 12%. The CDR3 extends over 16 amino acids. Germline V CDR1 and CDR2: SGHVS, FQNEAQ. After removal of 1 base from V and 6 bases from J, the junction contained 8 bases not matched to a gene. Findings and caveats of the study: HLA-C-restricted TCR beta clonotypes specific for CMV led the ex vivo response.

This clonotype was counted only a few times. The antigen is undetermined. The sequences come from cultured CD8+ T cells from PBMCs, collected from culture after CMV antigen stimulation. The source is a human donor in good health (CMV status not recorded). Some clones in this sample may be carry-over from other donors' samples. The chain employs TRBV7-8 and TRBJ2-1, with 8 bases fitting TRBD1. This CDR3 reads CASSLGGTGFLNEQFF. The DNA of the CDR3 is TGTGCCAGCAGCTTAGGCGGGACAGGTTTTCTCAATGAGCAGTTCTTC.